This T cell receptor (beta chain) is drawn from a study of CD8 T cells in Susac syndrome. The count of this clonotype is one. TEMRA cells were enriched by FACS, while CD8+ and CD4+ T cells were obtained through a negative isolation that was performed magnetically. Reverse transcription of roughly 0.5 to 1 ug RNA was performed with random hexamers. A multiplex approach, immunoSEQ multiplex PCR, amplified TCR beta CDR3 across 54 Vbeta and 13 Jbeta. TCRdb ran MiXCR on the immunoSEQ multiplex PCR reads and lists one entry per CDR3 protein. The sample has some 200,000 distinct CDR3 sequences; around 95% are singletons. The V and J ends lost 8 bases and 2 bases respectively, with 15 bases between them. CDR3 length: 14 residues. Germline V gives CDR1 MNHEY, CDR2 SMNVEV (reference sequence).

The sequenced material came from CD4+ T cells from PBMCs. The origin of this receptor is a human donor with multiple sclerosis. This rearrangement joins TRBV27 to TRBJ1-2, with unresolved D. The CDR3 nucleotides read TGTGCCAGCGGTAGTCCCCGGGAAAACTATGGCTACACCTTC. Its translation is CASGSPRENYGYTF.